This is a list of T cell receptor beta chains from one sample in a study of blood T cell repertoires in COVID-19. Measured with immunoSEQ multiplex PCR; TCRdb has only the in-frame clones, and not every one. The sample has a few hundred thousand clones, about 85% seen once; the top ten hold more than 1.5%. The sequenced sample was peripheral blood. All receptors derive from a man between 65 and 85 years old with acute or convalescent COVID-19. The conserved cysteine and the conserved F or W are not part of the CDR3 here. The order of the fields is clone size, J gene, V gene, D gene, CDR3 protein. D genes are given only for firm matches. The listing skips clone size in some rows; elsewhere it reads once, few, many or a size class.

-,TRBJ1-5,TRBV2,-,ASRGGIDQPQH
-,TRBJ2-7,TRBV3-1/TRBV3-2,-,ASSQGLPYEQY
-,TRBJ2-1,TRBV9,TRBD2,ASSVASGSVYEQF
-,TRBJ1-1,TRBV19,-,ASSLTLGTVNTEAF
few,TRBJ2-1,TRBV12-3/TRBV12-4,-,ASSASDLNEQF
-,TRBJ1-4,TRBV5-1,TRBD1,ASSSGGGNEKLF
-,TRBJ2-5,TRBV19,-,ASRKVGSQETQY
-,TRBJ2-2,TRBV19,TRBD1,ASSKPGTGVAGELF
-,TRBJ2-2,TRBV5-3,-,ARSLGPNTGELF
once,TRBJ1-1,TRBV2,-,ASSFGTPTEAF
-,TRBJ1-4,TRBV5-6,TRBD1,ASSAWTGNEKLF
once,TRBJ2-1,TRBV18,-,ASSPPWGRDTLEQF
-,TRBJ2-5,TRBV20-1,-,SARSEETQY
-,TRBJ2-1,TRBV7-6,TRBD2,ASSRGVAGELEQF
-,TRBJ1-2,TRBV11-1,TRBD1,ASSLAGTGIGYT
few,TRBJ2-7,TRBV28,-,ASSTSPGEQY
-,TRBJ2-7,TRBV4-2,-,ASSQETKGTGEQY
-,TRBJ1-1,TRBV6-5,-,ASSYNSGGTEAF
-,TRBJ2-2,TRBV7-2,TRBD2,ASSLRSLAGANGELF
-,TRBJ1-4,TRBV7-9,TRBD1,ASSLAGTGAEKLF
-,TRBJ2-7,TRBV28,TRBD1,ASLRQGNYEQY
-,TRBJ2-7,TRBV19,TRBD1,ASSTRGPYEQY
-,TRBJ2-2,TRBV7-9,TRBD2,ASRSSGTSNTGELF
-,TRBJ1-1,TRBV7-8,-,ASSPPGGKAF
once,TRBJ2-2,TRBV18,TRBD1,ASSPSQGADTGELF
-,TRBJ2-1,TRBV11-2,TRBD1,ASSLTGVGEQF
-,TRBJ1-1,TRBV12-3/TRBV12-4,-,ASIGDKYTEAF
-,TRBJ1-1,TRBV7-2,-,ASSSSTGIQTEAF
-,TRBJ1-6,TRBV2,-,ASSPFFGNSPLH
few,TRBJ2-7,TRBV2,-,ASSETNYEQY
-,TRBJ2-1,TRBV11-2,TRBD2,ASSPRTSGSNEQF
-,TRBJ1-1,TRBV19,-,ASSTGQSNTEAF
-,TRBJ1-1,TRBV5-1,TRBD1,ASSSGTANTEAF
-,TRBJ2-1,TRBV3-1/TRBV3-2,-,ASSHSAGEQF
-,TRBJ1-2,TRBV5-6,TRBD1,ASSSPGQNYGYT
-,TRBJ2-5,TRBV5-1,TRBD2,ASSLEASGSETQY
-,TRBJ1-4,TRBV28,-,ASRPGTNEKLF
-,TRBJ1-1,TRBV7-2,-,ASSLGHTMNTEAF
-,TRBJ2-1,TRBV6-5,-,ASSLRGGDEQF
-,TRBJ2-5,TRBV7-8,-,ASSFSHKETQY
-,TRBJ2-7,TRBV12-5,-,ASGGDSVAYEQY
once,TRBJ2-1,TRBV19,-,ASSPGDSTNEQF
few,TRBJ2-1,TRBV19,-,ASSIGGGRSYNEQF
-,TRBJ1-5,TRBV6-5,-,ASSSTIGNQPQH
-,TRBJ2-2,TRBV6-2/TRBV6-3,TRBD1,ASSYHPGQPETGELF
few,TRBJ1-2,TRBV28,TRBD1,ASSDSGTVYGYT
once,TRBJ1-1,TRBV5-5,-,ASSPPGALGGAF
-,TRBJ2-3,TRBV18,-,ASSPGISGRTDTQY
-,TRBJ2-3,TRBV7-3,-,ASSLGQATDTQY
-,TRBJ2-7,TRBV4-2,TRBD2,ASSQGGTSGYEQY
-,TRBJ1-2,TRBV24-1,-,ATRDGGGQGGYT
once,TRBJ2-3,TRBV5-1,TRBD1,ASSSGTDTDTQY
-,TRBJ1-3,TRBV7-9,TRBD1,ASSLEGTGRDTIY